Listed here are 16 T cell receptor beta chains from one sample, sequenced in a study of response to subunit inactivated influenza vaccine. One entry per CDR3 protein results from TCRdb running MiXCR on the RT-PCR reads. This table holds hundreds of thousands of distinct CDR3 sequences, approximately 15% found once. The sequencing here drew on CD4+ T cells sorted from PBMCs, taken around 25 months after vaccination. Source of these receptors: a man aged 50-75 years who received an inactivated influenza vaccine.

The rearrangement links TRBV7-2 to TRBJ2-7; D may be TRBD1 (5 bases). Germline V gene lookup returns CDR1 SGHTA and CDR2 FQGNSA. The CDR3 covers 13 residues. The germline V and J ends were trimmed by 4 bases and 1 base, with 8 bases remaining between them. The CDR3 bases are TGTGCCAGCAGCTCACAGGTTTCCTACGAGCAGTACTTC. As protein: CASSSQVSYEQYF.

A note on this clonotype: Germline and junction disagree at one end, which may indicate a read error. The V and J genes are TRBV7-2 and TRBJ2-7; D call uncertain. Germline loops: CDR1 SGHTA, CDR2 FQGNSA. The CDR3 covers 13 residues. The CDR3 region is CSSSFNYGYEQYF. CDR3 DNA sequence: TGTTCCAGCAGCTTTAACTACGGTTACGAGCAGTACTTC.

The rearrangement uses TRBV18 and TRBJ1-1; D may be TRBD1 (5 bases). The V gene's germline CDR1 is KGHSH and CDR2 LQKENI. The CDR3 totals 15 residues. The V and J ends lost 3 bases and 2 bases respectively, with 13 bases between them. The CDR3 is CASSPVAGTNTEAFF. CDR3 in DNA: TGTGCCAGCTCACCCGTCGCAGGGACCAACACTGAAGCTTTCTTT.

Concerning this clonotype: An end of the junction differs from the germline gene, which may be a read error. The chain links TRBV6-2 or TRBV6-3 to TRBJ2-1, with D perhaps matching TRBD1 or TRBD2 (5 bases each). CDR1 is MNHEY, CDR2 SVGEGT, per germline. CDR3 length: 15 amino acids. CDR3 coding DNA: TGTGCCAGCAGAAAGGGCCGGGGCCCTAACAATGAGCAGTTCTTT. This gives the protein CASRKGRGPNNEQFF.

The chain joins TRBV12-3 or TRBV12-4 to TRBJ2-1; D uncertain. CDR3 length: 14 amino acids. V was trimmed by 3 bases and J by 4 bases, leaving 10 bases between them. CDR3 region: CASSFTLRYNEQFF. In nucleotides, the CDR3 is TGTGCCAGCAGTTTCACTTTGCGGTACAATGAGCAGTTCTTC.

The rearrangement joins TRBV11-2 to TRBJ2-2; 7 bases align to TRBD2. V shed 3 bases and J 2 bases; nucleotides not matched to a gene: 12. Germline lookup yields CDR1 SGHAT and CDR2 FQNNGV. The CDR3 covers 18 residues. CDR3 loop: CASSFFPVGEGNTGELFF. As DNA, the CDR3 is TGTGCCAGCAGCTTTTTTCCCGTTGGGGAGGGAAACACCGGGGAGCTGTTTTTT.

This clonotype was observed a handful of times. Here the CDR3 DNA reads TGCAGTGCTAGTGGTCGGCAGGCGAACACCGGGGAGCTGTTTTTT. Amino acids: CSASGRQANTGELFF. The chain combines TRBV20-1 with TRBJ2-2; D is undetermined. This CDR3 comprises 15 residues. The V end lost 3 bases, the J end lost 0 bases, and 11 bases lay between the germline ends. CDR1 DFQATT and CDR2 SNEGSKA come from the germline V gene (reference sequence).

CDR3 loop: CASSSGGGVLTF. In nucleotides, the CDR3 is TGTGCCAGCAGTTCAGGGGGGGGTGTCCTGACTTTC. V and J are TRBV28 and TRBJ2-6; D possibly matches TRBD1 or TRBD2 (7 bases each). This CDR3 has 12 amino acids. The germline V gene has CDR1 MDHEN and CDR2 SYDVKM. V lost 4 bases to trimming and J lost 13 bases, with 11 bases between them.

This clonotype occurred a few times. CDR3 residues: CASSLVTRNTEAFF. In DNA, the CDR3 is TGCGCCAGCAGCCTGGTGACCAGGAACACTGAAGCTTTCTTT. The chain combines TRBV5-1 with TRBJ1-1; D gene unclear. CDR1 is SGHRS, CDR2 YFSETQ, per germline. Trimming cost V 4 bases and J 1 base, with 11 bases left between them. This CDR3 has 14 amino acids.

The sample holds many counts of this clonotype. The chain links TRBV7-8 to TRBJ2-5; 7 bases agree with TRBD1. The V and J ends lost 6 bases and 5 bases, in that order; junction bases with no gene match: 3. Germline-derived CDR1 and CDR2 are SGHVS and FQNEAQ. The CDR3 covers 12 residues. The CDR3 DNA reads TGTGCCAGCAGTTCACAGGGGGAGACCCAGTACTTC. It translates to CASSSQGETQYF.

The chain links TRBV12-3 or TRBV12-4 to TRBJ1-5; D perhaps matches TRBD1 (5 bases). V lost 5 bases to trimming and J lost 3 bases, with 8 bases between them. CDR3 size: 13 residues. As DNA, the CDR3 is TGTGCCAGCAGTAGGGGTTTCAATCAGCCCCAGCATTTT. This encodes CASSRGFNQPQHF.

In this sample, this clonotype turned up a few times. The chain has TRBV28 and TRBJ2-2; 8 bases match TRBD2. V lost 3 bases, J lost 6 bases, and 12 bases stayed unmatched. The CDR3 totals 17 residues. Germline CDR1 is MDHEN and CDR2 is SYDVKM. CDR3 sequence (DNA): TGTGCCAGCAGTTTTTTAAAGGGACTAGGTCTTTCCGGGGAGCTGTTTTTT. This codes for CASSFLKGLGLSGELFF.

In this sample, this clonotype turned up a few times. This chain links TRBV28 with TRBJ2-7, with D tentatively TRBD2 (5 bases). The germline V gene has CDR1 MDHEN and CDR2 SYDVKM. Trimming left V 8 bases short and J 7 bases short, with 15 bases between. The CDR3 is 12 residues long. CDR3 in amino acids: CASRGPLREQYF. The DNA for the CDR3 is TGTGCCAGCCGGGGTCCCCTACGAGAGCAGTACTTC.

Only a few counts were recorded for this clonotype. A junction end diverges from the germline sequence, so it may reflect a read error. This chain joins TRBV25-1 and TRBJ2-7; no clear D. From germline, CDR1 is MGHDK and CDR2 SYGVNS. The CDR3 extends over 14 amino acids. The chain's CDR3 is CASSEYSNSHEQYF. CDR3 sequence (DNA): TGTGCCAGCAGTGAATATTCCAACTCCCACGAGCAGTACTTC.

V is TRBV12-3 or TRBV12-4 and J is TRBJ2-1; 8 bases fit TRBD2. Losses at the gene ends were 6 bases for V and 15 bases for J; bases not matched to a gene: 10. The CDR3 is made up of 12 amino acids. CDR3 residues: CASSPGTRSGFF. CDR3 sequence (DNA): TGTGCCAGCAGCCCCGGGACTAGGTCTGGGTTCTTC.

This clonotype was observed a few times. This chain connects TRBV2 to TRBJ2-1, with 9 positions matching TRBD1. Trimming at V came to 4 bases and at J to 9 bases, leaving 10 bases not matched to a gene. This CDR3 spans 15 amino acids. The germline V gene encodes CDR1 SNHLY and CDR2 FYNNEI. CDR3 in DNA: TGTGCCAGCAGTGTTGAGGGACAGGGATTGGGTGAGCAGTTCTTC. Its protein product is CASSVEGQGLGEQFF.